The present T cell receptor (beta chain) was sequenced within a study of T cells in localized non-small cell lung cancer. According to the study, adjacent lung free of atypia was obtained at least 2 cm from the tumor margin. With 3 bases removed from V and 0 bases from J, the gap between germline ends came to 8 bases. The CDR3 sequence is 14 residues long. Germline CDR1 SGHNT, CDR2 YENEEA. Clones were read by immunoSEQ multiplex PCR, and TCRdb kept only the in-frame ones, dropping some. The table lists about 1,100 clones, approximately 24% of them singletons. This TCR was sampled from a female donor over 55 with stage I lung adenocarcinoma. The material was normal lung tissue next to the tumor, obtained before any cancer treatment. The chain uses TRBV11-3 and TRBJ1-2, with D unresolved. The CDR3 nucleotides read TGTGCCAGCAGCTTCTCCGGTACTAACTATGGCTACACCTTC. Its translation: CASSFSGTNYGYTF. The variable domain in full, with the rest retrieved from reference TRBV11-3 and TRBJ1-2, is EAGVVQSPRYKIIEKKQPVAFWCNPISGHNTLYWYLQNLGQGPELLIRYENEEAVDDSQLPKDRFSAERLKGVDSTLKIQPAELGDSAVYLCASSFSGTNYGYTFGSGTRLTVV.